This TCR beta chain was captured by sequencing in a study of T cells in Graves' hyperthyroidism and ophthalmopathy. Between the trimmed V and J ends, which lost 4 bases and 6 bases, there was a span of 13 bases. Germline CDR1 and CDR2: SGHTA and FQGTGA. CDR3 length: 13 amino acids. Diagnosis relied on clinical symptoms, serum thyroxine and TRAb, thyroid ultrasound and orbital computed tomography. The sample holds a few counts of this clonotype. From RNA transcripts, TCR beta CDR3 regions were amplified. HTBI primers were employed in a first-round RT-PCR of the TCR CDR3. MiXCR, applied by TCRdb to the multiplex PCR reads, yields one record per CDR3 protein. Here the sample spans fewer than 400,000 distinct CDR3 sequences, roughly 25% being singletons.

The TCR was taken from a man in his fifties or sixties with Graves' hyperthyroidism. The specimen was blood. This chain links TRBV7-3 with TRBJ2-7, with a tentative D call TRBD2 (6 bases). The CDR3 sequence: CASSWGDRGEQYF. The DNA for the CDR3 is TGTGCCAGCAGCTGGGGGGACCGGGGCGAGCAGTACTTC.